These T cell receptor beta chains were read from a single sample in a study of blood T cell repertoires in COVID-19. Data came from immunoSEQ multiplex PCR; TCRdb stores just in-frame clones and leaves some out. This table has 150,000 to 200,000 clones, approximately 80% appearing once. Sample: PBMCs or T cells enriched from blood (not recorded which). The receptors stem from a woman aged 60 to 75 who had recovered from COVID-19. CDR3s include the opening cysteine and the closing phenylalanine or tryptophan. Fields, in order: J gene, clone size, D gene, V gene, CDR3 protein, CDR3 DNA. The D gene is left open where the match is weak. Some rows mark clone size as missing; the rest say once, few, many or name a class of expanded clone.

j_gene: TRBJ2-1
abundance: NA
d_gene: NA
v_gene: TRBV11-2
CDR3aa: CASSLARTGSYNEQFF
CDR3nt: TGTGCCAGCAGCTTAGCTCGTACAGGTTCCTACAATGAGCAGTTCTTC

j_gene: TRBJ1-4
abundance: NA
d_gene: NA
v_gene: TRBV4-1
CDR3aa: CASSQALSRGPNEKLFF
CDR3nt: TGCGCCAGCAGCCAAGCTCTTTCTAGAGGGCCAAATGAAAAACTGTTTTTT

j_gene: TRBJ2-7
abundance: NA
d_gene: TRBD1
v_gene: TRBV19
CDR3aa: CATGRWTGGRYEQYF
CDR3nt: TGTGCCACTGGACGTTGGACAGGGGGGCGCTACGAGCAGTACTTC

j_gene: TRBJ2-5
abundance: NA
d_gene: NA
v_gene: TRBV6-5
CDR3aa: CASSYSPGAQYF
CDR3nt: TGTGCCAGCAGTTACTCTCCGGGGGCCCAGTACTTC

j_gene: TRBJ1-1
abundance: NA
d_gene: NA
v_gene: TRBV7-2
CDR3aa: CASSLARGHTEAFF
CDR3nt: TGTGCCAGCAGCTTAGCGCGGGGTCACACTGAAGCTTTCTTT

j_gene: TRBJ2-7
abundance: NA
d_gene: NA
v_gene: TRBV23-1
CDR3aa: CASSQCLDKDRVLARPYEQYF
CDR3nt: TGCGCCAGCAGTCAATGCCTCGATAAGGACAGGGTACTAGCGAGACCCTACGAGCAGTACTTC

j_gene: TRBJ1-2
abundance: NA
d_gene: NA
v_gene: TRBV10-3
CDR3aa: CAIRTDTGLGGYTF
CDR3nt: TGTGCCATCAGGACTGACACAGGGTTGGGCGGCTACACCTTC

j_gene: TRBJ2-5
abundance: NA
d_gene: NA
v_gene: TRBV21-1
CDR3aa: CASSKEGEGETQYF
CDR3nt: TGTGCCAGCAGCAAAGAGGGTGAGGGAGAGACCCAGTACTTC

j_gene: TRBJ2-2
abundance: NA
d_gene: NA
v_gene: TRBV2
CDR3aa: CASHAGTLNTGELFF
CDR3nt: TGTGCCAGCCACGCCGGGACACTTAACACCGGGGAGCTGTTTTTT

j_gene: TRBJ1-1
abundance: NA
d_gene: NA
v_gene: TRBV19
CDR3aa: CASSITARDTEAFF
CDR3nt: TGTGCCAGTAGTATCACAGCGAGGGACACTGAAGCTTTCTTT

j_gene: TRBJ2-5
abundance: NA
d_gene: TRBD1
v_gene: TRBV5-1
CDR3aa: CASRLDRGRETQYF
CDR3nt: TGCGCCAGCAGGTTGGACAGGGGACGGGAGACCCAGTACTTC

j_gene: TRBJ2-6
abundance: NA
d_gene: TRBD1
v_gene: TRBV5-4
CDR3aa: CASSTRDRVPGANVLTF
CDR3nt: TGTGCCAGCAGCACCCGGGACAGGGTACCTGGGGCCAACGTCCTGACTTTC

j_gene: TRBJ1-5
abundance: once
d_gene: TRBD1
v_gene: TRBV19
CDR3aa: CASSRTRDRAQHF
CDR3nt: TGTGCCAGTAGTCGAACCCGGGACAGAGCCCAGCATTTT

j_gene: TRBJ1-6
abundance: NA
d_gene: NA
v_gene: TRBV25-1
CDR3aa: CASSESPGSGSPLHF
CDR3nt: TGTGCCAGCAGTGAATCCCCAGGGTCGGGTTCACCCCTCCACTTT

j_gene: TRBJ1-2
abundance: NA
d_gene: TRBD1
v_gene: TRBV7-2
CDR3aa: CASSYPPGQGHGYTF
CDR3nt: TGTGCCAGCAGCTACCCCCCGGGACAGGGCCATGGCTACACCTTC

j_gene: TRBJ1-3
abundance: NA
d_gene: NA
v_gene: TRBV7-5
CDR3aa: CARSFWTDLGYTIYF
CDR3nt: TGTGCCAGAAGCTTTTGGACAGACCTAGGATACACCATATATTTT

j_gene: TRBJ1-4
abundance: NA
d_gene: NA
v_gene: TRBV27
CDR3aa: CASSSSTNEKLFF
CDR3nt: TGTGCCAGCAGTTCCTCAACTAATGAAAAACTGTTTTTT

j_gene: TRBJ2-3
abundance: NA
d_gene: TRBD1
v_gene: TRBV15
CDR3aa: CATSRVTTGDVSTDTQYF
CDR3nt: TGTGCCACCAGCAGAGTTACAACAGGGGATGTCTCCACAGATACGCAGTATTTT

j_gene: TRBJ1-5
abundance: NA
d_gene: NA
v_gene: TRBV6-5
CDR3aa: CASSYSAGGNQPQHF
CDR3nt: TGTGCCAGCAGTTACTCCGCCGGAGGCAATCAGCCCCAGCATTTT

j_gene: TRBJ1-5
abundance: NA
d_gene: NA
v_gene: TRBV4-2
CDR3aa: CASSPSGEGAQPQHF
CDR3nt: TGTGCCAGCAGCCCATCCGGGGAGGGAGCTCAGCCCCAGCATTTT

j_gene: TRBJ2-7
abundance: once
d_gene: TRBD2
v_gene: TRBV3-1/TRBV3-2
CDR3aa: CARTLAGSCEQYF
CDR3nt: TGTGCCAGGACTCTAGCGGGGTCCTGCGAGCAGTACTTC

j_gene: TRBJ1-6
abundance: NA
d_gene: NA
v_gene: TRBV18
CDR3aa: CASSPSSGINSPLHF
CDR3nt: TGTGCCAGCTCACCAAGCTCCGGGATCAATTCACCCCTCCACTTT

j_gene: TRBJ2-1
abundance: NA
d_gene: TRBD2
v_gene: TRBV28
CDR3aa: CASSPTSGSRRYNEQFF
CDR3nt: TGTGCCAGCAGCCCCACTAGCGGGAGCCGCCGGTACAATGAGCAGTTCTTC

j_gene: TRBJ2-3
abundance: NA
d_gene: NA
v_gene: TRBV20-1
CDR3aa: CSAWGPDTQYF
CDR3nt: TGCAGTGCTTGGGGGCCAGATACGCAGTATTTT

j_gene: TRBJ1-5
abundance: NA
d_gene: NA
v_gene: TRBV14
CDR3aa: CASSQNSRGPNQPQHF
CDR3nt: TGTGCCAGCAGCCAAAATAGCAGGGGCCCGAATCAGCCCCAGCATTTT

j_gene: TRBJ1-2
abundance: NA
d_gene: TRBD1
v_gene: TRBV2
CDR3aa: CASSEAGTGSLSDYGYTF
CDR3nt: TGTGCCAGCAGTGAAGCGGGGACAGGTTCTCTTTCTGACTATGGCTACACCTTC

j_gene: TRBJ1-2
abundance: NA
d_gene: NA
v_gene: TRBV7-9
CDR3aa: CASKRLRTNYGYTF
CDR3nt: TGTGCCAGCAAAAGGCTCAGGACTAACTATGGCTACACCTTC

j_gene: TRBJ1-5
abundance: NA
d_gene: TRBD1
v_gene: TRBV19
CDR3aa: CASRPPGQGAHQPQHF
CDR3nt: TGTGCCAGTAGACCTCCGGGACAGGGGGCACATCAGCCCCAGCATTTT

j_gene: TRBJ1-2
abundance: NA
d_gene: NA
v_gene: TRBV7-8
CDR3aa: CASSSGSGVSYGYTF
CDR3nt: TGTGCCAGCAGCTCCGGTTCAGGGGTGAGCTATGGCTACACCTTC